The 4 T cell receptor beta chains reported below all come from one sample, sequenced in a study of T cells in Graves' hyperthyroidism and ophthalmopathy. Researchers amplified the TCR beta CDR3 regions from RNA transcripts. HTBI primers were the set used in a first-round RT-PCR of the TCR CDR3. TCRdb fed the multiplex PCR reads into MiXCR, producing one record per CDR3 protein. The table shows 350,000 or so distinct CDR3 sequences, with roughly 20% occurring only once. Source material: blood. The receptors were gathered from a woman aged 45-65 years with Graves' hyperthyroidism.

This clonotype was found many times. The chain combines TRBV6-1 with TRBJ1-1, with D possibly matching TRBD1 (6 bases). The CDR3 has 13 amino acids. Germline V gene lookup returns CDR1 MNHNS and CDR2 SASEGT. Trimming left V 6 bases short and J 3 bases short, with 11 bases between. In nucleotides, the CDR3 is TGTGCCAGCAGCGACAGGCCTGACACTGAAGCTTTCTTT. This translates into CASSDRPDTEAFF.

V is TRBV4-1 and J is TRBJ2-1, with 10 bases identical to TRBD1. V shed 6 bases and J 7 bases; nucleotides not matched to a gene: 3. CDR3 size: 13 residues. Looked up from germline, CDR1 is MGHRA and CDR2 is YSYEKL. CDR3 nucleotide sequence: TGCGCCAGCAGAAGGACAGGGGGAAATGAGCAGTTCTTC. It translates to CASRRTGGNEQFF.

This clonotype was counted at least ten times. V usage is TRBV6-2 or TRBV6-3 and J usage is TRBJ2-7; 7 bases match TRBD2. The J segment lost 2 bases and the V segment lost 7 bases, leaving 8 bases of the junction unmatched. CDR1 and CDR2 from the germline V gene are MNHEY and SVGEGT. CDR3 length: 14 amino acids. This chain's CDR3 is CASNEGLQTYEQYF. The DNA for the CDR3 is TGTGCCAGCAACGAGGGACTACAAACCTACGAGCAGTACTTC.

This clonotype was counted between two and nine times. V is TRBV19 and J is TRBJ1-5, with D hard to call. CDR3 length: 15 amino acids. Germline loops: CDR1 LNHDA, CDR2 SQIVND (reference sequence). Trimming cost V 7 bases and J 0 bases, with 13 bases left between them. Here the CDR3 DNA reads TGTGCCAGTACCTCCGGAACAGCTAGCAATCAGCCCCAGCATTTT. Protein product: CASTSGTASNQPQHF.